The present TCR beta chain was sequenced within a study of vaccination and CD4 T cells after COVID-19. Whole-study results and caveats: The study found median SARS-CoV-2-reactive clonotypes rising from about 20 to 38, not significantly.

CDR1 SGHTA and CDR2 FQGNSA come from the germline V gene. This CDR3 spans 13 amino acids. V was trimmed by 0 bases and J by 4 bases, leaving 3 bases between them. This clonotype appeared a few times. What it binds is unknown. Each CDR3 protein is one row after TCRdb ran MiXCR on the PCR reads. The sample consists of roughly 25,000 distinct CDR3 sequences, around 49% of them appearing once. The chain uses TRBV7-2 and TRBJ2-2; D is unclear. The specimen comprised CD4+ T cells from blood, sampled before SARS-CoV-2 vaccination. The TCR was taken from a human donor who had recovered from COVID-19. The CDR3 here is CASSLAITGELFF. Written as DNA, the CDR3 is TGTGCCAGCAGCTTAGCAATCACCGGGGAGCTGTTTTTT.